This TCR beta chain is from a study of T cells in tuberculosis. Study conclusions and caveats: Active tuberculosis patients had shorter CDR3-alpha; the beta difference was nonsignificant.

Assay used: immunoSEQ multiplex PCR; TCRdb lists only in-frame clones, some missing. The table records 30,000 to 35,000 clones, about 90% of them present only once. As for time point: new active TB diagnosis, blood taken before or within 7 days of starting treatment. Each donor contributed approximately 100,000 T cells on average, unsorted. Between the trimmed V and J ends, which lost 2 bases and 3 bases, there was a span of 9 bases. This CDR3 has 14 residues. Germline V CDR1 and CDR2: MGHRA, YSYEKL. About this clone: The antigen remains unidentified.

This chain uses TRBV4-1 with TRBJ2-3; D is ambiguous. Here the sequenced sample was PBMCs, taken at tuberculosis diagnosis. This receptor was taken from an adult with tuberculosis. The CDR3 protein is CASSQFSGTDTQYF. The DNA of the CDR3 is TGCGCCAGCAGCCAATTCTCCGGGACAGATACGCAGTATTTT.